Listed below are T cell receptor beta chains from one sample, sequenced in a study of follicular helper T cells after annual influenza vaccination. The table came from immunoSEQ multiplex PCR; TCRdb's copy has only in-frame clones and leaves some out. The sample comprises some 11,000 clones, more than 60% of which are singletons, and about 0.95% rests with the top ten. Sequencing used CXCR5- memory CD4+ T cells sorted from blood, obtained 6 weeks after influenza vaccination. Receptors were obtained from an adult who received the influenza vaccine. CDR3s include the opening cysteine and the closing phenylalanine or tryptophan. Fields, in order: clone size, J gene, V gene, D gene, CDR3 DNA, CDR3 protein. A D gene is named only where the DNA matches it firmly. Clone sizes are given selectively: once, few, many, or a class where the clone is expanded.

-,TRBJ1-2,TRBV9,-,TGTGCCAGCAGCCCACAGGTTTTACTTTATGGCTACACCTTC,CASSPQVLLYGYTF
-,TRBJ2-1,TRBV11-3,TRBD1,TGTGCCAGCAGCTTAGGGACAGGAGACTCGTTCTTC,CASSLGTGDSFF
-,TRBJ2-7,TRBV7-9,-,TGTGCCAGCAGCCGCCGAGAGACCAGGGAGCAGTACTTC,CASSRRETREQYF
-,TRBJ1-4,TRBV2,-,TGTGCCAGCAGTGTTGGGGGATCTAATGAAAAACTGTTTTTT,CASSVGGSNEKLFF
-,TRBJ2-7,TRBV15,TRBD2,TGTGCCACCAGCAGATACAAGACCGGGACTAGCGGCTACGAGCAGTACTTC,CATSRYKTGTSGYEQYF
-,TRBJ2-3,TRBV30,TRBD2,TGTGCCTGGATCCTAGCGGGGGGGCCAGATACGCAGTATTTT,CAWILAGGPDTQYF
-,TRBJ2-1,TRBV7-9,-,TGTGCCAGCAGCTTAGTTGCGTACAATGAGCAGTTCTTC,CASSLVAYNEQFF
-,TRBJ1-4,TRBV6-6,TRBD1,TGTGCCAGCAGTTACGTACTCGGACAGGGAGAAAAACTGTTTTTT,CASSYVLGQGEKLFF
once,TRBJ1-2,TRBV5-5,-,TGTGCCAGCAGCTTGGCTCATCGGACAGTCTATGGCTACACCTTC,CASSLAHRTVYGYTF
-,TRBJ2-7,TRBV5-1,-,TGCGCCAGCAGCTTGGTAGGCGTGTCGGCGCAGTACTTC,CASSLVGVSAQYF
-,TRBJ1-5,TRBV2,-,TGTGCCAGCAGCGCGAGAGGGGAACAGCCCCAGCATTTT,CASSARGEQPQHF
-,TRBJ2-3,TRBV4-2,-,TGTGCCAGCAGCCTTGGGGGCGTACCCGATACGCAGTATTTT,CASSLGGVPDTQYF
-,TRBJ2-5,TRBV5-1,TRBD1,TGCGCCAGCAGCAAGGGGACAGGGATTTCGGAGACCCAGTACTTC,CASSKGTGISETQYF
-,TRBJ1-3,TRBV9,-,TGTGCCAGCAGCGTGGGGAGTGGCTCTGGAAACACCATATATTTT,CASSVGSGSGNTIYF
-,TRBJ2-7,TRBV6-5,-,TGTGCCAGCAGTTACTCGTCAGGGACCTACGAGCAGTACTTC,CASSYSSGTYEQYF
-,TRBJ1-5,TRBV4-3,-,TGCGCCAGCAGCCAAGATCTTCCTAGCAATCAGCCCCAGCATTTT,CASSQDLPSNQPQHF
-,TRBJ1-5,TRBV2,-,TGTGCCAGCAGTGAGCAGGGATGGGATCAGCCCCAGCATTTT,CASSEQGWDQPQHF
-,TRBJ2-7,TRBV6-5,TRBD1,TGTGCCAGCAGTGGTCCGGGACAGGGTACGAAGCAGTACTTC,CASSGPGQGTKQYF
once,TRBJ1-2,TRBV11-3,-,TGTGCCAGCAGCTTCTTTGGGGGCCAAAATGGCTACACCTTC,CASSFFGGQNGYTF
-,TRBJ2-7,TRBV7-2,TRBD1,TGTGCCAGCAGCTCGGGGGACAGGGGTACCTACGAGCAGTACTTC,CASSSGDRGTYEQYF
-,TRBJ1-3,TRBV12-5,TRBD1,TGTGCTAGTGGTCCCGACAGGGGTCACACCATATATTTT,CASGPDRGHTIYF
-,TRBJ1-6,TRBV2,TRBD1,TGTGCCAGCAGCCTCTCGGGACAGTTGTATGTACCCCTCCACTTT,CASSLSGQLYVPLHF
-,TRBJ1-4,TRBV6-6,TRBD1,TGTGCCAGCAGTTACAAGACAGGGGGTGGTGAAAAACTGTTTTTT,CASSYKTGGGEKLFF
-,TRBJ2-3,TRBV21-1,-,TGTGCCAGCAGCAAATACATGAAAAGCGTGGCAGATACGCAGTATTTT,CASSKYMKSVADTQYF
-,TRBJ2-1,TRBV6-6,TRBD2,TGTGCCAGCAGTTCTCCGGGGGGGGTCTACAATGAGCAGTTCTTC,CASSSPGGVYNEQFF
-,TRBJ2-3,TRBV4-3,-,TGCGCCAGCAGCCAAGTTCCGGCTAGCCTAGATACGCAGTATTTT,CASSQVPASLDTQYF
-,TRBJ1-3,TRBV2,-,TGTGCCAGCAGCGGCGACAGTTTCCTCTCTGGAAACACCATATATTTT,CASSGDSFLSGNTIYF
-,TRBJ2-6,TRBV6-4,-,TGTGCCAGCAGTGACTCGGGGGTGCGCAAGTCTGGGGCCAACGTCCTGACTTTC,CASSDSGVRKSGANVLTF
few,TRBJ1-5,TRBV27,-,TGTGCCAGCAGTTTAGAGAACTTCGGCGGGAATCAGCCCCAGCATTTT,CASSLENFGGNQPQHF
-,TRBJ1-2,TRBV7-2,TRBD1,TGTGCCAGCAGCTTAGATCTGGGACAGGGGACCTATGGCTACACCTTC,CASSLDLGQGTYGYTF
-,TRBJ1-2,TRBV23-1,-,TGCGCCTGTCAAGACAGCCTTATTAGTGGCTACACCTTC,CACQDSLISGYTF
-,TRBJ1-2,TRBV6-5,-,TGTGCCAGCAGTGTACAGGGAAACTATGGCTACACCTTC,CASSVQGNYGYTF
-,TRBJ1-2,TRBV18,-,TGTGCCAGCTCACCAAACCTGGTACAGGGAGAGCGGGTTTTTGGCTACACCTTC,CASSPNLVQGERVFGYTF
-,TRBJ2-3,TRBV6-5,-,TGTGCCAGCAGTCTAGGAGATACGCAGTATTTT,CASSLGDTQYF
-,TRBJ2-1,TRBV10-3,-,TGTGCCATCAGCCGGACAGTTGATGAGCAGTTCTTC,CAISRTVDEQFF
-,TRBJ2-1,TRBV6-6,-,TGTGCCACTTACCGGGACTTCGAGCAGTTCTTC,CATYRDFEQFF
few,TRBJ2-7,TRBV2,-,TGTGCCAGCAGTGAGACTCACTACGAGCAGTACTTC,CASSETHYEQYF
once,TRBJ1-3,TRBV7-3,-,TGTGCCAGCAGCCCAGGAGATGACACCATATATTTT,CASSPGDDTIYF
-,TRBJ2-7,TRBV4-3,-,TGCGCCAGCAGCCAAGATGAGGAGAGCTCCTACGAGCAGTACTTC,CASSQDEESSYEQYF
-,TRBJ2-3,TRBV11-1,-,TGTGCCAGCAGCTTTGACTCCGGGACCCAGTATACGCAGTATTTT,CASSFDSGTQYTQYF
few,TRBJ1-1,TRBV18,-,TGTGCCAGCTCACCAGGCATGAACACTGAAGCTTTCTTT,CASSPGMNTEAFF
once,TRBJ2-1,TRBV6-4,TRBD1,TGTGCCAGCAGTCCCGCCGGGACAGTTTACAATGAGCAGTTCTTC,CASSPAGTVYNEQFF